The source of this T cell receptor beta chain is a study of T-cell reconstitution after alpha-beta-depleted transplantation in children. Study results and limitations: Reportedly, roughly two months post-transplant, alpha-beta T cells arose from several hundred expanded graft clones.

There are 13 residues in the CDR3. With V trimmed by 10 bases and J by 3 bases, 5 bases remained unmatched. This clonotype is termed large. The antigen remains unidentified. Unique molecular identifiers were built into the TCRbeta library. One entry per CDR3 protein results from TCRdb running MiXCR on the PCR reads. The data contain about 7,400 distinct CDR3 sequences, about 32% of them seen just once; the ten biggest clones take up roughly 2%. This receptor was taken from a boy younger than two who had a stem cell transplant for SCID, so the T cells may come from the graft donor. This chain joins TRBV12-3 or TRBV12-4 and TRBJ2-2, with TRBD1 matching 7 bases. Sequencing was performed on peripheral blood, taken 60 days after TCRalphabeta/CD19-depleted stem cell transplant. The CDR3 here is CATRTGHTGELFF. The DNA for the CDR3 is TGTGCCACCCGGACAGGCCACACCGGGGAGCTGTTTTTT.